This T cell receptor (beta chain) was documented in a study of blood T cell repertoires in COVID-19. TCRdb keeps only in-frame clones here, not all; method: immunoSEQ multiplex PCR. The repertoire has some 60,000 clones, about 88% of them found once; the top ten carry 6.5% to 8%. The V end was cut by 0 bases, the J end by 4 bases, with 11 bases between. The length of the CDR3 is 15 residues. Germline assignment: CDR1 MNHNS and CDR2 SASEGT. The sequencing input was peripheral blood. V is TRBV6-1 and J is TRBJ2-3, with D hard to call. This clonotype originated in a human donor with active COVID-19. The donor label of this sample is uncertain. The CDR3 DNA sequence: TGTGCCAGCAGTGAAGCGCTCTATCTCCCAGATACGCAGTATTTT. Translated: CASSEALYLPDTQYF.